This TCR beta chain was retrieved from a study of regulatory T cells in long-lasting Graves disease. Across the study: Freshly diagnosed Graves' patients had used antithyroid drugs for under 3 months. Study-level findings and limits: Gene preferences differed: TRBV28, TRBJ1-2, TRBJ2-5 in persistent cases.

Combining iRepertoire HTBI primers with Arm-PCR of CDR3 regions, the authors built TCR beta libraries. In TCRdb, the multiplex PCR reads were re-called with MiXCR into one record per CDR3 protein. The data show roughly 500,000 distinct CDR3 sequences, approximately 12% seen once. CDR3 length: 16 amino acids. Trimming removed 3 bases from V and 0 bases from J, with 14 bases in between. Germline CDR1 reads SGHNT; CDR2 reads YENEEA. Time point given: newly diagnosed GD, antithyroid drugs for less than 3 months. PBMC RNA served as the TCR library source. This clonotype was observed many times. Antigen specificity is unknown. The same sample was also used in a study of T cells in Graves' hyperthyroidism and ophthalmopathy. From that study: When the TCR CDR3 underwent first-round RT-PCR, the HTBI primer set was used.

This sequence joins TRBV11-3 and TRBJ2-5, with D perhaps matching TRBD2 (5 bases). Sequenced material: peripheral blood mononuclear cells (PBMCs), taken at new diagnosis, from a patient treated with antithyroid drugs. The TCR comes from a woman younger than 45 with Graves disease. This CDR3 reads CASSFLRGIDQETQYF. CDR3 nucleotide sequence: TGTGCCAGCAGCTTTCTTCGAGGGATCGACCAAGAGACCCAGTACTTC.